The T cell receptor (beta chain) under discussion was sequenced for a study of control samples from healthy donors and cancer patients. The CDR3 sequence is 15 residues long. CDR1 is SGHRS and CDR2 is YFSETQ in the germline V gene. Trimming cost V 3 bases and J 1 base; bases outside gene matches: 3. Repertoires were generated with immunoSEQ multiplex PCR, while TCRdb's copy carries only in-frame clones and drops some. The repertoire includes approximately 220,000 clones, about 94% of them detected once, and over 1.2% sits in the top ten. The gene calls are TRBV5-1 and TRBJ1-4; 7 bases agree with TRBD1. Sequenced sample: blood. The clonotype was recovered from a man aged 50 or older in good health. The CDR3 DNA reads as TGCGCCAGCAGCTCGACAGGGAGAACTAATGAAAAACTGTTTTTT. Translation gives CASSSTGRTNEKLFF.